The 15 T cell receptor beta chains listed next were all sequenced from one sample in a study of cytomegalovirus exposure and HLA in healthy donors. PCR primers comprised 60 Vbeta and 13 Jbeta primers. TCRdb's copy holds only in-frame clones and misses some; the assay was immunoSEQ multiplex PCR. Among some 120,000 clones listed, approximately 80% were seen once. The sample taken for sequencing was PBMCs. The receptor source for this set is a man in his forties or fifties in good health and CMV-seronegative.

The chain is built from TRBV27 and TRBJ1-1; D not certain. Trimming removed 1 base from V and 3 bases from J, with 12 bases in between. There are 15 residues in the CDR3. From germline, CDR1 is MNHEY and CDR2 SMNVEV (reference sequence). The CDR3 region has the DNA TGTGCCAGCAGTTTATTCCGGGAGTCCCACACTGAAGCTTTCTTT. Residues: CASSLFRESHTEAFF.

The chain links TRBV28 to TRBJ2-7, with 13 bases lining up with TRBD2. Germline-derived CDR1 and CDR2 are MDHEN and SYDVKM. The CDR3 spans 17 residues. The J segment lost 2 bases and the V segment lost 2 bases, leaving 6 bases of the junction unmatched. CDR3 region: CASSLISGLAGTYEQYF. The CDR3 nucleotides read TGTGCCAGCAGTTTAATTTCGGGACTAGCGGGAACCTACGAGCAGTACTTC.

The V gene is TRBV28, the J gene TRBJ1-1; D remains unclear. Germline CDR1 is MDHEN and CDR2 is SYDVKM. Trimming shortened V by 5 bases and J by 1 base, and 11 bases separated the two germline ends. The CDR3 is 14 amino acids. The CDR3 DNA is TGTGCCAGCAGTCCTCAGGTCCAGAACACTGAAGCTTTCTTT. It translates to CASSPQVQNTEAFF. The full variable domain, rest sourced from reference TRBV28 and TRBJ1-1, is DVKVTQSSRYLVKRTGEKVFLECVQDMDHENMFWYRQDPGLGLRLIYFSYDVKMKEKGDIPEGYSVSREKKERFSLILESASTNQTSMYLCASSPQVQNTEAFFGQGTRLTVV.

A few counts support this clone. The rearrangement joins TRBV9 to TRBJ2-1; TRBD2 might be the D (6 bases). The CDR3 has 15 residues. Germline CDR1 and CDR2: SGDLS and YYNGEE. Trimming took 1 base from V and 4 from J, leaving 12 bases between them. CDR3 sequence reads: CASSVRLGLYNEQFF. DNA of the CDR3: TGTGCCAGCAGCGTACGACTAGGACTGTACAATGAGCAGTTCTTC. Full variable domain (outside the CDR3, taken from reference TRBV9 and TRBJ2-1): DSGVTQTPKHLITATGQRVTLRCSPRSGDLSVYWYQQSLDQGLQFLIQYYNGEERAKGNILERFSAQQFPDLHSELNLSSLELGDSALYFCASSVRLGLYNEQFFGPGTRLTVL.

CDR3 in amino acids: CASSFGAGGSTGELFF. The DNA of the CDR3 is TGCGCCAGCAGCTTCGGAGCGGGAGGAAGCACCGGGGAGCTGTTTTTT. The V and J genes are TRBV5-1 and TRBJ2-2; TRBD2 aligns across 9 bases. Germline CDR1 SGHRS, CDR2 YFSETQ. V was pared by 2 bases and J by 4 bases, with 6 bases of the junction left unmatched. The CDR3 totals 16 residues.

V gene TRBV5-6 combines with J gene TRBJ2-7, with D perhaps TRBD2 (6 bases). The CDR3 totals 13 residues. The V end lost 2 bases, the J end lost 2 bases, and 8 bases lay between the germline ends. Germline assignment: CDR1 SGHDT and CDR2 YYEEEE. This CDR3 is CASSFRRAYEQYF. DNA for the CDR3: TGTGCCAGCAGCTTCCGGAGGGCCTACGAGCAGTACTTC.

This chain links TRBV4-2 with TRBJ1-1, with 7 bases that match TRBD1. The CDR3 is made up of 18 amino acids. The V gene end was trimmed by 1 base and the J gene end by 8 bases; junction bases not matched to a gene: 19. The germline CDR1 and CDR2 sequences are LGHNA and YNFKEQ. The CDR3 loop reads CASSQVGSGGQSHQEAFF. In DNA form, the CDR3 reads TGTGCCAGCAGCCAAGTCGGAAGCGGGGGACAGAGCCACCAAGAAGCTTTCTTT.

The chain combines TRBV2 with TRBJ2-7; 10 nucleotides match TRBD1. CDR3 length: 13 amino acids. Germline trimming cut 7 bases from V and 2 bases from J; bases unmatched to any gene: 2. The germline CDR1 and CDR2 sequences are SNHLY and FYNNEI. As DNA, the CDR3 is TGTGCCAGCATGGGACAGGGGCCCTACGAGCAGTACTTC. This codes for CASMGQGPYEQYF.

DNA for the CDR3: TGTGCCAGCAGCTTAGACGGGACAGACTATCTGGAGTACTTC. Protein: CASSLDGTDYLEYF. The genes are TRBV11-2 and TRBJ2-5; 7 bases are a match to TRBD1. The CDR3 length is 14 residues. CDR1 is SGHAT and CDR2 is FQNNGV in the germline V gene. J was trimmed by 12 bases and V by 0 bases; bases with no gene match: 10.

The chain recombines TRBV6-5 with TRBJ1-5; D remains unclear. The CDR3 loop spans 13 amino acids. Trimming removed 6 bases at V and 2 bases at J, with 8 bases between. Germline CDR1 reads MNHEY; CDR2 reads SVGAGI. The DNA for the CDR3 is TGTGCCAGCAGCGGGTGGCGCAATCAGCCCCAGCATTTT. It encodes CASSGWRNQPQHF.

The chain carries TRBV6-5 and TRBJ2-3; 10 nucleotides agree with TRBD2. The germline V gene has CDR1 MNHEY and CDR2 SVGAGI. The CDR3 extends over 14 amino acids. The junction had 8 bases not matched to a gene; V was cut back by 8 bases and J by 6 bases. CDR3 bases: TGTGCCAGCCGTCAGGGACTAGCGTCTGATACGCAGTATTTT. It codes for CASRQGLASDTQYF.

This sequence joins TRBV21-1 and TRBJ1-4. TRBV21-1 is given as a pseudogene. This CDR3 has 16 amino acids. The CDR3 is CASSKAVRAGGEKLFF. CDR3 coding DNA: TGTGCCAGCAGCAAAGCGGTTCGGGCGGGCGGTGAAAAACTGTTTTTT.

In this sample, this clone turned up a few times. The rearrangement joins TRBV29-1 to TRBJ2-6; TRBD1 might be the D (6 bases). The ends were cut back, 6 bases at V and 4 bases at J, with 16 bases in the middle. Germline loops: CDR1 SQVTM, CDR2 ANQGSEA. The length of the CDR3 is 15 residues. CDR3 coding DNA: TGCAGCGTCGTCGAACAGGGAAGCGGGGCCAACGTCCTGACTTTC. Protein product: CSVVEQGSGANVLTF.

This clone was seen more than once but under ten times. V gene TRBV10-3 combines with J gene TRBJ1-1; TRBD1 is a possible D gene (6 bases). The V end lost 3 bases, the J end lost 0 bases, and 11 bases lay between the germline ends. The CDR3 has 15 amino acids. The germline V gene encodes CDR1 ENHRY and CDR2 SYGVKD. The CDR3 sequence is CAISDRTAVNTEAFF. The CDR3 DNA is TGTGCCATCAGTGACCGGACAGCAGTGAACACTGAAGCTTTCTTT.

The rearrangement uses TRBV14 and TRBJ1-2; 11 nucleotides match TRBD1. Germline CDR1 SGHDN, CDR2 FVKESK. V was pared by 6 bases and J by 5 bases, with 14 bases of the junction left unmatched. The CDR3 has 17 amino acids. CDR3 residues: CASSHPGQGVSLYGYTF. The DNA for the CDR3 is TGTGCCAGCAGTCATCCGGGACAGGGGGTTTCCCTTTATGGCTACACCTTC.